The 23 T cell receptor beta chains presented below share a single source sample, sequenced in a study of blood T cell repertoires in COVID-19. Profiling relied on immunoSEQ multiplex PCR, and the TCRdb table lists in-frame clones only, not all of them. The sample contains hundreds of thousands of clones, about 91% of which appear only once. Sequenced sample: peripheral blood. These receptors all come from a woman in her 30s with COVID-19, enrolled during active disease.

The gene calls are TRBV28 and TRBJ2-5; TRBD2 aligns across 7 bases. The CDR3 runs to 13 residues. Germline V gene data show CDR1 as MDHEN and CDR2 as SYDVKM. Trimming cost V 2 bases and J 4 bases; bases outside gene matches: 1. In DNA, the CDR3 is TGTGCCAGCAGTTTACCGGGGGGAGAGACCCAGTACTTC. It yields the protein CASSLPGGETQYF. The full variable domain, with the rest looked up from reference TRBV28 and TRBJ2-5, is DVKVTQSSRYLVKRTGEKVFLECVQDMDHENMFWYRQDPGLGLRLIYFSYDVKMKEKGDIPEGYSVSREKKERFSLILESASTNQTSMYLCASSLPGGETQYFGPGTRLLVL.

CDR3 in amino acids: CASSYSTQGRIGYTF. The CDR3 DNA reads as TGTGCCAGCAGTTACTCTACACAGGGCAGGATTGGCTACACCTTC. The chain combines TRBV6-5 with TRBJ1-2, with a possible D match to TRBD1 (6 bases). Germline CDR1 and CDR2: MNHEY and SVGAGI. The CDR3 sequence is 15 residues long. V gave up 0 bases and J gave up 7 bases, with 15 bases separating them.

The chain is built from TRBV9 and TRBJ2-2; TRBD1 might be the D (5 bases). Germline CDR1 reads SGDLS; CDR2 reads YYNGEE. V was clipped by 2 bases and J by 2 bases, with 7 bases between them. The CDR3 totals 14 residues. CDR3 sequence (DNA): TGTGCCAGCAGCGTCGGACATAACACCGGGGAGCTGTTTTTT. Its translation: CASSVGHNTGELFF.

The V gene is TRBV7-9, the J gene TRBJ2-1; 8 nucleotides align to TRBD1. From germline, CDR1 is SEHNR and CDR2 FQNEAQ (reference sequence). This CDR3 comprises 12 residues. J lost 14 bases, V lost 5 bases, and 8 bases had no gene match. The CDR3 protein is CASSEKGQEEFF. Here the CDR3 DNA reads TGTGCCAGCAGCGAGAAGGGACAGGAGGAGTTCTTC.

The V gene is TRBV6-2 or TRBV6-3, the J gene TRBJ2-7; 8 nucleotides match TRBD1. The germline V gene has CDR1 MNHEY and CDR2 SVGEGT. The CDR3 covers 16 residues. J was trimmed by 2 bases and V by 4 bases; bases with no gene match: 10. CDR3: CASSSRLGQGAYEQYF. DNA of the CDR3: TGTGCCAGCAGTTCCCGGCTCGGACAGGGCGCCTACGAGCAGTACTTC.

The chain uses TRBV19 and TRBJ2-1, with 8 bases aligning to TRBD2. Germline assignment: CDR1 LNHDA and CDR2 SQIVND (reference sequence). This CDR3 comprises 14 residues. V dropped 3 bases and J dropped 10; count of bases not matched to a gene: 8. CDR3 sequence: CASSMGLAGWEQFF. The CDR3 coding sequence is TGTGCCAGTAGTATGGGGCTAGCGGGCTGGGAGCAGTTCTTC.

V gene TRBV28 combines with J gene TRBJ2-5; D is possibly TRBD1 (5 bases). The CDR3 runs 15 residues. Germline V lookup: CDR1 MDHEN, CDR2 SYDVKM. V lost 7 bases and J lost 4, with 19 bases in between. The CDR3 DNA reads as TGTGCCAGCACTCCTTCCTCTCAGGGTACAGAGACCCAGTACTTC. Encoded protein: CASTPSSQGTETQYF. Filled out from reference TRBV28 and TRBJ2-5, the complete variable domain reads DVKVTQSSRYLVKRTGEKVFLECVQDMDHENMFWYRQDPGLGLRLIYFSYDVKMKEKGDIPEGYSVSREKKERFSLILESASTNQTSMYLCASTPSSQGTETQYFGPGTRLLVL.

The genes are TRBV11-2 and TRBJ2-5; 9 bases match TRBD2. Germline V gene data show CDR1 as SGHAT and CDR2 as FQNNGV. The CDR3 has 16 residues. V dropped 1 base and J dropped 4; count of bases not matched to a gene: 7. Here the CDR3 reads CASSLVSGRLRETQYF. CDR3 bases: TGTGCCAGCAGCTTAGTCAGCGGGAGGTTGCGAGAGACCCAGTACTTC.

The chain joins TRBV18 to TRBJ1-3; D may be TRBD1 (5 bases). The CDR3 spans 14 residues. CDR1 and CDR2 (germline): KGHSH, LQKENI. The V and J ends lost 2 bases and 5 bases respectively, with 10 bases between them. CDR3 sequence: CASSPGTERNTIYF. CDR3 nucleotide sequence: TGTGCCAGCTCACCAGGGACTGAGAGAAACACCATATATTTT.

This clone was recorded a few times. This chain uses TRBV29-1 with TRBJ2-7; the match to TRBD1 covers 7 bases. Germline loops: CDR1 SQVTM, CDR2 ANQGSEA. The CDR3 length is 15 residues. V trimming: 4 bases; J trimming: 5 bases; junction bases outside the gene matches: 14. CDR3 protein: CSVGGNPGTDHEQYF. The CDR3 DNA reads TGCAGCGTTGGGGGCAACCCGGGGACAGACCACGAGCAGTACTTC.

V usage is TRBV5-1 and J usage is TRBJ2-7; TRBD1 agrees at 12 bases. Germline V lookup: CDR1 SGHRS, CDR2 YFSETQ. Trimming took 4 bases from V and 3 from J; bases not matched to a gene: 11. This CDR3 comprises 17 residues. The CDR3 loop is CASSPAPGTGGFYEQYF. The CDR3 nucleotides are TGCGCCAGCAGCCCGGCACCCGGGACAGGGGGCTTCTACGAGCAGTACTTC.

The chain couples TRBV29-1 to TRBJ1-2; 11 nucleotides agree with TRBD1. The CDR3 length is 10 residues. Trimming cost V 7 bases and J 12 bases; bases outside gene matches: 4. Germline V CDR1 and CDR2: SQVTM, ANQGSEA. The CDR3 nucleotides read TGCAGCGCAGGGGACAGGGGGGACACCTTC. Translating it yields CSAGDRGDTF.

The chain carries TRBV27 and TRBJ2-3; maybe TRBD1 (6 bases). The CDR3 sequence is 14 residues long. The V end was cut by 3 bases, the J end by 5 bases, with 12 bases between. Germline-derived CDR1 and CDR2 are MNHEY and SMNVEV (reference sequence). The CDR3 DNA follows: TGTGCCAGCAGTTTCCTCAGGGGTGAAGATACGCAGTATTTT. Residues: CASSFLRGEDTQYF.

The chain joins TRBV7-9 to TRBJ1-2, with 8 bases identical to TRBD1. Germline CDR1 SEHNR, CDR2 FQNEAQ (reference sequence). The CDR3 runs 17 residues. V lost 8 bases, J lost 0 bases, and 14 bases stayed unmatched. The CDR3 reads CASGRYGTGKANYGYTF. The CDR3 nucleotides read TGTGCCAGCGGGCGATATGGGACAGGCAAAGCTAACTATGGCTACACCTTC.

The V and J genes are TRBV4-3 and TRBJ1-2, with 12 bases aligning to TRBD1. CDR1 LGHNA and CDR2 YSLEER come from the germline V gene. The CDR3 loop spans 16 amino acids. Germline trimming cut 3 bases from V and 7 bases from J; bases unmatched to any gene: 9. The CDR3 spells CASSQGQGAPSRGYTF. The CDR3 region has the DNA TGCGCCAGCAGCCAGGGACAGGGGGCGCCTTCACGTGGCTACACCTTC.

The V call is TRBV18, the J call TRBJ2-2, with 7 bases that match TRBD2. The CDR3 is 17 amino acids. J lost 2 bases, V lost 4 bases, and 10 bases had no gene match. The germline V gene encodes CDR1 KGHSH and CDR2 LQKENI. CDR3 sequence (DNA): TGTGCCAGCTCACGTACCGAGAGCGGGACCAACACCGGGGAGCTGTTTTTT. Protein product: CASSRTESGTNTGELFF.

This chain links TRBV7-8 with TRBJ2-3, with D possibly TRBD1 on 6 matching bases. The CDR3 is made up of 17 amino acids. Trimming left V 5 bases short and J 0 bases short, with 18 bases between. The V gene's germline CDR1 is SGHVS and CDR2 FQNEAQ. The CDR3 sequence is CASSPYRTVSSTDTQYF. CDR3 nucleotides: TGTGCCAGCAGCCCATATCGGACAGTTTCTAGCACAGATACGCAGTATTTT. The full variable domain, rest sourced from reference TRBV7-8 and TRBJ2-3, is GAGVSQSPRYKVAKRGQDVALRCDPISGHVSLFWYQQALGQGPEFLTYFQNEAQLDKSGLPSDRFFAERPEGSVSTLKIQRTQQEDSAVYLCASSPYRTVSSTDTQYFGPGTRLTVL.

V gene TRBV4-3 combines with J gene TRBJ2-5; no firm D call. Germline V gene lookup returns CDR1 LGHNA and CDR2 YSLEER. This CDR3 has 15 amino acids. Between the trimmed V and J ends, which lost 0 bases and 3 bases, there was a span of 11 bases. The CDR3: CASSQEFMAEETQYF. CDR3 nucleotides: TGCGCCAGCAGCCAAGAATTCATGGCCGAAGAGACCCAGTACTTC.

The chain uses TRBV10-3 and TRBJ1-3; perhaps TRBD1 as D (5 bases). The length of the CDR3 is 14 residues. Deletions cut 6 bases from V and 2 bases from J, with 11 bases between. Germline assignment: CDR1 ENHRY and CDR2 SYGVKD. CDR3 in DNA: TGTGCCATCAGGCTCAGGGAGGCTGGAAACACCATATATTTT. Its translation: CAIRLREAGNTIYF.

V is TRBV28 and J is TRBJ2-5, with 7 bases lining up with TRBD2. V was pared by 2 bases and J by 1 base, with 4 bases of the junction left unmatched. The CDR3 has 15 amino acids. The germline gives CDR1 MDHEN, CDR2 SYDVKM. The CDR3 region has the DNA TGTGCCAGCAGTTTACTAGCGGCAACCCAAGAGACCCAGTACTTC. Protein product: CASSLLAATQETQYF. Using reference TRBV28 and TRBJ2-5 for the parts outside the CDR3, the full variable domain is DVKVTQSSRYLVKRTGEKVFLECVQDMDHENMFWYRQDPGLGLRLIYFSYDVKMKEKGDIPEGYSVSREKKERFSLILESASTNQTSMYLCASSLLAATQETQYFGPGTRLLVL.

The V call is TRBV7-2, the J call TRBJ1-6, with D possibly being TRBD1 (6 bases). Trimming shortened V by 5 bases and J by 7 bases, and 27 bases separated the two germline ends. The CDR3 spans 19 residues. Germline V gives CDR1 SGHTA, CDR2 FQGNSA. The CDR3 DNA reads TGTGCCAGCAGCCTCACCCGGACAGCACTCTCAGTTTACAATTCACCCCTCCACTTT. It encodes CASSLTRTALSVYNSPLHF.

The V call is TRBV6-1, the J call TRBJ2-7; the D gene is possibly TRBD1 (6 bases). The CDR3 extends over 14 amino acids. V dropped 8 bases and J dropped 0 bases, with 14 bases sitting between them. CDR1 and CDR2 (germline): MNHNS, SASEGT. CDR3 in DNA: TGTGCCAGCGCGGTCAGGGACACCTCCTACGAGCAGTACTTC. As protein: CASAVRDTSYEQYF.

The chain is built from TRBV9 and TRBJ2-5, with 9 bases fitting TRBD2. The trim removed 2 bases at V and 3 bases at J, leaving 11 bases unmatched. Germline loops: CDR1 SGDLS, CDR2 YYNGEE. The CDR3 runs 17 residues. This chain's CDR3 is CASSVRPAGGPEETQYF. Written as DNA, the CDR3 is TGTGCCAGCAGCGTTCGGCCAGCGGGGGGCCCGGAAGAGACCCAGTACTTC.